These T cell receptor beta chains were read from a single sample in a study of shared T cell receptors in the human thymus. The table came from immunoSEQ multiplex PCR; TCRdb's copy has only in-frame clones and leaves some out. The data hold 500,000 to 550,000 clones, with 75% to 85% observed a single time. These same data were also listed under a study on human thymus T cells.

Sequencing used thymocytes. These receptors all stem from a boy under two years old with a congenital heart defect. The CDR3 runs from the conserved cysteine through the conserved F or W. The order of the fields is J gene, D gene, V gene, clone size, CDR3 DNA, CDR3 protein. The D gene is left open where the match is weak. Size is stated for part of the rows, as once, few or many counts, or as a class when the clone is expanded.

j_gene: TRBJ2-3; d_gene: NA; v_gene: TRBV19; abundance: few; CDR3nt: TGTGCCAGTAGTATAAGCGTTAGTGGACTGTCCAGCACAGATACGCAGTATTTT; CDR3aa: CASSISVSGLSSTDTQYF
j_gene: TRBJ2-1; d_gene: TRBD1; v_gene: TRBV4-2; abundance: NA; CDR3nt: TGTGCCAGCAGCCAAGAGTCCCGGGACAGGGGGAAGAGCTCCTACAATGAGCAGTTCTTC; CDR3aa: CASSQESRDRGKSSYNEQFF
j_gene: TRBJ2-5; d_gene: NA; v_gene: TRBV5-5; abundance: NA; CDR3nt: TGTGCCAGCAGCTTGGTAAATGGGGGCGGGGAGACCCAGTACTTC; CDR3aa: CASSLVNGGGETQYF
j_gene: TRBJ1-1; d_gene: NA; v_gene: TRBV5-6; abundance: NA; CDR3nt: TGTGCCAGCAGCTGGGGAACAGGGAAATTGGAGTTAGAAGGGGCTTTCTTT; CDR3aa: CASSWGTGKLELEGAFF
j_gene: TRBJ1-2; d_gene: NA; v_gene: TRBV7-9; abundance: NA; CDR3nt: TGTGCCAGCAGCTCACACAGGGTTAGGGGAAGAGGGGACTATGGCTACACCTTC; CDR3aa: CASSSHRVRGRGDYGYTF
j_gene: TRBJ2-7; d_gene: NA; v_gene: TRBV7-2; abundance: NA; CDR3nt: TGTGCCAGCAGCTTAGCGATCGGGGGACTTCCCTCCGCCAGCTCCTACGAGCAGTACTTC; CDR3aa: CASSLAIGGLPSASSYEQYF
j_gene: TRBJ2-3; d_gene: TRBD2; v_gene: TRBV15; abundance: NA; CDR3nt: TGTGCCACCAGCCCCCGCCCCAGACTAGCGTTCGTCACAGATACGCAGTATTTT; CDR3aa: CATSPRPRLAFVTDTQYF
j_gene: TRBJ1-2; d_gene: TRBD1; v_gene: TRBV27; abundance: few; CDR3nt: TGTGCCAGCAGTCACAGGGGTAACTATGGCTACACCTTC; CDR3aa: CASSHRGNYGYTF
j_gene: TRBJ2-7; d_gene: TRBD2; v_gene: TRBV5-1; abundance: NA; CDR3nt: TGCGCCAGCAGCTTTGGACTAGCGGGAGACCTCTACGAGCAGTACTTC; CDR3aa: CASSFGLAGDLYEQYF
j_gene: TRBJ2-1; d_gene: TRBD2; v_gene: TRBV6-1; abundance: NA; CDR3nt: TGTGCCACCCGGGGTACTAGCGGGAGTAGGTATGAGCAGTTCTTC; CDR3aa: CATRGTSGSRYEQFF
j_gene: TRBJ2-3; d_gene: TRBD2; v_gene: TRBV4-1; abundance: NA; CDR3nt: TGCGCCAGCAGGCATTGGACTAGCGGCACAGATACGCAGTATTTT; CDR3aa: CASRHWTSGTDTQYF
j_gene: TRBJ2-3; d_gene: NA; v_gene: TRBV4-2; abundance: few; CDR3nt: TGTGCCAGCAGCCAAGGAGGTACACCCCCAGATACGCAGTATTTT; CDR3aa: CASSQGGTPPDTQYF
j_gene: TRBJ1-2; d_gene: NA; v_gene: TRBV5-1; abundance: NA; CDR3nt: TGCGCCAGCAGTAGCGAGCCCGCTCGGAATGGCTACACCTTC; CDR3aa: CASSSEPARNGYTF
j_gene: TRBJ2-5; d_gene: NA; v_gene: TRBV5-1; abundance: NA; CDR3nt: TGCGCCCCCCGCCGAGCGGTACAAGAGACCCAGTACTTC; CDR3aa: CAPRRAVQETQYF
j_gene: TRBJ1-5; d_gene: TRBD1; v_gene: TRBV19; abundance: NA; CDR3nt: TGTGCCAGTAGCATACCCCCGGGACAGCAGGTCCCTAGCAATCAGCCCCAGCATTTT; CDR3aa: CASSIPPGQQVPSNQPQHF
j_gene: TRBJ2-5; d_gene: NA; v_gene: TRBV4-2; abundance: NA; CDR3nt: TGTGCCAGCAGCCCCCGGGAGCCGCGGAACCAGCGGGAGACCCAGTACTTC; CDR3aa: CASSPREPRNQRETQYF
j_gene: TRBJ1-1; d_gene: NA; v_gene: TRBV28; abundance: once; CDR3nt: TGTGCCAGCAGTAACACGAGACGGGACACTGAAGCTTTCTTT; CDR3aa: CASSNTRRDTEAFF
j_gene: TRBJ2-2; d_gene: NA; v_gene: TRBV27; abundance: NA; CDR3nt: TGTGCCAGCAGTTTATATGCGGGCTCCACCGGGGAGCTGTTTTTT; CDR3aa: CASSLYAGSTGELFF
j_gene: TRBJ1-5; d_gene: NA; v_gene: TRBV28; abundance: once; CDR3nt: TGTGCCAGCAGTTTCGAAGCAACAGGGTGGAATCAGCCCCAGCATTTT; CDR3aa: CASSFEATGWNQPQHF
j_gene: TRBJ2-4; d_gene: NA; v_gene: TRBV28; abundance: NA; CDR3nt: TGTGCCAGCAGTCCCCGCGAGTCAGGGCCAGCCAAAAACATTCAGTACTTC; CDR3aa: CASSPRESGPAKNIQYF
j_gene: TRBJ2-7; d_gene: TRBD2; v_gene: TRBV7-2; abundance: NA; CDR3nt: TGTGCCAGCAGCCCAACTAGCGGGGACTCCTACGAGCAGTACTTC; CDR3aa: CASSPTSGDSYEQYF
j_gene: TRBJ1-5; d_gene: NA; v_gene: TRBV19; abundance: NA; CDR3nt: TGTGCCAGTAGACGGGATAGCAATCAGCCCCAGCATTTT; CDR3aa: CASRRDSNQPQHF
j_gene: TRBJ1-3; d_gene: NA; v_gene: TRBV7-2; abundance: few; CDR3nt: TGTGCCAGCAGCACCGAAAGCGTCATCTCTGGAAACACCATATATTTT; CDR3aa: CASSTESVISGNTIYF
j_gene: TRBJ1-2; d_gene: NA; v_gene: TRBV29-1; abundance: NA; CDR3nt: TGCAGCGTTGCAGGGGCAGCCGGAGATCGGTATGGCTACACCTTC; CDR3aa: CSVAGAAGDRYGYTF
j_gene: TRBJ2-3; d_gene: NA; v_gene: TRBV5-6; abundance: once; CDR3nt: TGTGCCAGCAGCGCCAGTAACACAGATACGCAGTATTTT; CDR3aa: CASSASNTDTQYF
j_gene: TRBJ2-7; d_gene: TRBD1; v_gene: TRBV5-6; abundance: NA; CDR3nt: TGTGCCAGCAGCTTGCAGTTGGGACAGGTCTTCTACGAGCAGTACTTC; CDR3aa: CASSLQLGQVFYEQYF
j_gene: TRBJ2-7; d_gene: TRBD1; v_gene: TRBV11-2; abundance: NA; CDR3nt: TGTGCCAGCAGCCCCACCGGGACAGCGATACGTTCGTTGACCTACGAGCAGTACTTC; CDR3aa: CASSPTGTAIRSLTYEQYF
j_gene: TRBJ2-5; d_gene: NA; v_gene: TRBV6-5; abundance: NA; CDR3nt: TGTGCCAGCAGTTACTCAGCGCTCCAAGAGACCCAGTACTTC; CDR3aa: CASSYSALQETQYF